Each of the 26 T cell receptor beta chains below was sequenced from the same sample in a study of blood T cells in healthy people across ages. Then a second PCR, running roughly 7 to 11 cycles, was carried out with a sample-barcoded 5' primer and a J-beta primer mix. TCRdb reprocessed the 5' RACE reads via MiXCR and lists one record per CDR3 protein. The sample lists around 710,000 distinct CDR3 sequences, approximately 39% occurring once. Input material: blood. These receptors all come from a woman aged 60-70 years in good health.

The chain combines TRBV20-1 with TRBJ2-1, with a possible D match to TRBD1 (6 bases). The CDR3 sequence is 13 residues long. V lost 0 bases and J 10 bases, leaving 13 bases between the germline ends. Germline values: CDR1 DFQATT, CDR2 SNEGSKA (reference sequence). CDR3 loop: CSARELQGNEQFF. The CDR3 nucleotides read TGCAGTGCTAGAGAGTTACAGGGTAACGAGCAGTTCTTC.

As concerns this clonotype: A much larger clone lies one base from this, so it may be a read error. This chain uses TRBV12-3 or TRBV12-4 with TRBJ2-7, with 7 bases matching TRBD2. There are 14 residues in the CDR3. Germline trimming cut 4 bases from V and 7 bases from J; bases unmatched to any gene: 10. This CDR3 reads CASSSRTRGNEQYF. CDR3 bases: TGTGCCAGCAGTTCCCGGACTAGAGGCAATGAGCAGTACTTC.

The table lists this clonotype with a few counts. The V gene is TRBV20-1, the J gene TRBJ2-5, with a tentative D call TRBD2 (6 bases). Germline loops: CDR1 DFQATT, CDR2 SNEGSKA (reference sequence). The V gene lost 5 bases and the J gene lost 2 bases, with 12 bases spanning the gap. The CDR3 length is 13 residues. The chain's CDR3 is CSADLASQETQYF. CDR3 coding DNA: TGCAGTGCTGATCTAGCGTCACAAGAGACCCAGTACTTC.

This chain joins TRBV5-1 and TRBJ2-5; TRBD2 matches 8 bases. The CDR3 is 14 amino acids. Unmatched junction bases numbered 9, after V lost 0 bases and J lost 11 bases. Germline V gives CDR1 SGHRS, CDR2 YFSETQ. Here the CDR3 DNA reads TGCGCCAGCAGCTTGGACGGGGGGGACGATGAGCAGTACTTC. It translates to CASSLDGGDDEQYF.

The chain uses TRBV6-1 and TRBJ2-5, with TRBD2 identical over 15 bases. The CDR3 is made up of 17 amino acids. The trim removed 6 bases at V and 5 bases at J, leaving 10 bases unmatched. Germline V gene sequence: CDR1 MNHNS, CDR2 SASEGT. CDR3 loop: CASRGGTSGGFMETQYF. The CDR3 DNA reads as TGTGCCAGCAGGGGTGGGACTAGCGGGGGGTTTATGGAGACCCAGTACTTC.

This clonotype was counted a single time. The rearrangement joins TRBV28 to TRBJ2-6; D ambiguous. V dropped 6 bases and J dropped 0 bases, with 9 bases sitting between them. The CDR3 has 15 amino acids. CDR1 and CDR2 (germline): MDHEN, SYDVKM. CDR3 loop: CASSFEHSGANVLTF. The CDR3 bases are TGTGCCAGCAGCTTTGAGCACTCTGGGGCCAACGTCCTGACTTTC. Filled out from reference TRBV28 and TRBJ2-6, the complete variable domain reads DVKVTQSSRYLVKRTGEKVFLECVQDMDHENMFWYRQDPGLGLRLIYFSYDVKMKEKGDIPEGYSVSREKKERFSLILESASTNQTSMYLCASSFEHSGANVLTFGAGSRLTVL.

This clonotype showed up just a few times. The chain employs TRBV12-5 and TRBJ2-3, with 7 bases aligning to TRBD2. The germline V gene encodes CDR1 LGHNT and CDR2 FRNRAP. The CDR3 spans 14 residues. V lost 6 bases, J lost 6 bases, and 9 bases stayed unmatched. CDR3 sequence (DNA): TGTGCTAGTGGCCCCCCGGGGGGTGGGGATACGCAGTATTTT. Its translation is CASGPPGGGDTQYF.

This clonotype has a handful of counts. CDR3 nucleotide sequence: TGTGCCAGCAGTGTGACTAGCGGGAAAAAAGATACGCAGTATTTT. As protein: CASSVTSGKKDTQYF. This sequence joins TRBV27 and TRBJ2-3, with 11 bases lining up with TRBD2. Germline lookup yields CDR1 MNHEY and CDR2 SMNVEV (reference sequence). This CDR3 is built from 15 residues. Trimming took 5 bases from V and 5 from J; bases not matched to a gene: 6.

The rearrangement uses TRBV5-1 and TRBJ1-2; no definite D call. CDR1 is SGHRS and CDR2 is YFSETQ in the germline V gene. CDR3 length equals 12 residues. The germline V and J ends were trimmed by 2 bases and 6 bases, with 8 bases remaining between them. This CDR3 reads CASSFWGDGYTF. The CDR3 DNA follows: TGCGCCAGCAGCTTTTGGGGAGATGGCTACACCTTC.

V usage is TRBV2 and J usage is TRBJ2-5, with D perhaps TRBD2 (6 bases). V gave up 7 bases and J gave up 3 bases, with 15 bases separating them. There are 14 residues in the CDR3. Germline lookup yields CDR1 SNHLY and CDR2 FYNNEI. CDR3 coding DNA: TGTGCCAGCAACCGGGGGAGTATTAAAGAGACCCAGTACTTC. Translation gives CASNRGSIKETQYF.

This clonotype was observed a single time. The rearrangement links TRBV6-6 to TRBJ1-1; the match to TRBD1 covers 7 bases. Germline V gene data show CDR1 as MNHNY and CDR2 as SVGAGI (reference sequence). The CDR3 length is 17 residues. Trimming at V came to 6 bases and at J to 0 bases, leaving 13 bases not matched to a gene. CDR3 nucleotide sequence: TGTGCCAGCAGAGTGTGGGACAGCCGTAGAATGAACACTGAAGCTTTCTTT. Translating gives CASRVWDSRRMNTEAFF.

This clonotype was counted a few times. The chain uses TRBV27 and TRBJ1-5, with D unresolved. V was pared by 0 bases and J by 4 bases, with 7 bases between. This CDR3 region has 14 residues. Germline loops: CDR1 MNHEY, CDR2 SMNVEV (reference sequence). CDR3 in DNA: TGTGCCAGCAGTTTATCGAGACGAAATCAGCCCCAGCATTTT. Amino acid sequence: CASSLSRRNQPQHF.

Only one count was recorded for this clonotype. Here the CDR3 reads CATSRDSLGSYEQYF. In DNA form, the CDR3 reads TGTGCCACCAGCAGAGATTCCCTCGGCTCCTACGAGCAGTACTTC. This chain connects TRBV15 to TRBJ2-7; D gene unclear. Germline CDR1 and CDR2: LNHNV and YYDKDF (reference sequence). The germline V and J ends were trimmed by 0 bases and 0 bases, with 9 bases remaining between them. The CDR3 runs to 15 residues.

As concerns this clonotype: A junction boundary mismatches the germline segment, possibly from a read error. The rearrangement joins TRBV3-1 to TRBJ2-5; 11 bases line up with TRBD2. In germline, CDR1 is LGHDT, CDR2 YNNKEL (reference sequence). The CDR3 length is 17 residues. Here the CDR3 DNA reads TGTGCCGGCAGCCAAGATCCTACTAGCGGGAGTCAAGAGACCCAGTACTTC. Its protein is CAGSQDPTSGSQETQYF.

There are a few counts of this clonotype. The chain links TRBV5-1 to TRBJ2-1; 10 nucleotides align to TRBD2. After removal of 3 bases from V and 9 bases from J, the junction contained 6 bases not matched to a gene. CDR1 SGHRS and CDR2 YFSETQ come from the germline V gene. This CDR3 region has 14 residues. The CDR3 protein is CASSSGLAEAEQFF. The CDR3 DNA reads as TGCGCCAGCAGCTCCGGACTAGCGGAGGCTGAGCAGTTCTTC.

The V and J genes are TRBV7-3 and TRBJ2-1; 7 nucleotides match TRBD2. The CDR3 totals 14 residues. V lost 5 bases to trimming and J lost 6 bases; unmatched junction nucleotides: 7. CDR1 is SGHTA and CDR2 is FQGTGA in the germline V gene. CDR3 nucleotide sequence: TGTGCCAGCAGCCCTAGCGGACACCTCAATGAGCAGTTCTTC. It specifies CASSPSGHLNEQFF.

The rearrangement joins TRBV29-1 to TRBJ2-1; 10 bases align to TRBD2. Trimming removed 3 bases from V and 6 bases from J; junction bases left unmatched: 8. This CDR3 spans 15 amino acids. Germline values: CDR1 SQVTM, CDR2 ANQGSEA. The CDR3 nucleotides are TGCAGCGTTGATCTAGCGGGGGCCCAGAGCAATGAGCAGTTCTTC. Residues: CSVDLAGAQSNEQFF.

The chain recombines TRBV3-1 with TRBJ2-5; perhaps TRBD2 as D (5 bases). The germline gives CDR1 LGHDT, CDR2 YNNKEL (reference sequence). V was cut by 3 bases and J by 7 bases, with 12 bases left in between. CDR3 length: 13 amino acids. CDR3 loop: CASSHSGFTTQYF. In DNA form, the CDR3 reads TGTGCCAGCAGCCATTCGGGGTTCACGACCCAGTACTTC.

CDR3 bases: TGTGCCAGCAGCCAGGGGGGACTAGCGGGAGTTGAGCAGTACTTC. It codes for CASSQGGLAGVEQYF. The rearrangement uses TRBV9 and TRBJ2-5; 14 nucleotides line up with TRBD2. CDR1 and CDR2 from the germline V gene are SGDLS and YYNGEE. This CDR3 region has 15 residues. The trim removed 4 bases at V and 11 bases at J, leaving 10 bases unmatched.

Concerning this clonotype itself: This sequence may be a read error, since a much larger clone differs from it by one base. This chain uses TRBV6-2 or TRBV6-3 with TRBJ2-1, with a possible D match to TRBD1 (6 bases). With the DNA end fitting TRBJ2-7 better, the J assignment may be wrong. Germline CDR1 is MNHEY and CDR2 is SVGEGT. This CDR3 has 18 amino acids. CDR3 sequence (DNA): TGTGCCAGCAGTTACTCTCCGGACAGTGTAGCTTCCTACAATGAGCAGTACTTC. Its translation is CASSYSPDSVASYNEQYF.

J is TRBJ1-2 and V is TRBV7-6, with D unclear. The CDR3 runs 13 residues. V dropped 2 bases and J dropped 8 bases, with 12 bases sitting between them. CDR1 and CDR2 from the germline V gene are SGHVS and FNYEAQ. The CDR3 region has the DNA TGTGCCAGCAGCTTAATAAGGGAAGGCGGCTACACCTTC. The encoded protein is CASSLIREGGYTF.

This clonotype was counted only a few times. The genes are TRBV27 and TRBJ1-2; D is ambiguous. The CDR3 length is 16 residues. Per germline, CDR1 MNHEY and CDR2 SMNVEV (reference sequence). The ends were cut back, 4 bases at V and 5 bases at J, with 20 bases in the middle. CDR3 nucleotide sequence: TGTGCCAGCAGTTACCTTGGACGGAGAGAGACGTATGGCTACACCTTC. This translates into CASSYLGRRETYGYTF.

Turning to this clonotype: This sequence may be a read error, since a much larger clone differs from it by one base. This CDR3 is CASRLARNIQYF. CDR3 sequence (DNA): TGTGCCAGCAGGTTAGCGAGGAACATTCAGTACTTC. This rearrangement joins TRBV28 to TRBJ2-4; possibly TRBD2 for D (5 bases). Deletions cut 6 bases from V and 7 bases from J, with 10 bases between. The CDR3 is 12 residues long. Germline assignment: CDR1 MDHEN and CDR2 SYDVKM.

Only a few counts were recorded for this clonotype. The genes are TRBV20-1 and TRBJ2-7, with 7 bases aligning to TRBD2. The CDR3 runs to 13 residues. Germline lookup yields CDR1 DFQATT and CDR2 SNEGSKA (reference sequence). The junction had 3 bases not matched to a gene; V was cut back by 3 bases and J by 1 base. The CDR3 sequence is CSARPSGSYEQYF. CDR3 in DNA: TGCAGTGCTAGGCCTAGCGGATCCTACGAGCAGTACTTC.

The chain joins TRBV9 to TRBJ2-1, with 12 bases fitting TRBD2. The V and J ends lost 4 bases and 0 bases, in that order; junction bases with no gene match: 11. CDR1 and CDR2 from the germline V gene are SGDLS and YYNGEE. The CDR3 runs 19 residues. The CDR3 coding sequence is TGTGCCAGCAGCACTCCGGGACTAGCGGGCGTTAGCTCCTACAATGAGCAGTTCTTC. The encoded protein is CASSTPGLAGVSSYNEQFF.

Regarding this clonotype: Just one base apart from a much larger clone, this may be a read error. The rearrangement links TRBV7-2 to TRBJ2-5, with TRBD2 identical over 10 bases. This CDR3 contains 16 residues. The trim removed 5 bases at V and 11 bases at J, leaving 17 bases unmatched. Germline CDR1 and CDR2: SGHTA and FQGNSA. The DNA of the CDR3 is TGTGCCAGCAGCCAGAGCGGGGGGGCCTCGTACAATGAGCAGTACTTC. Encoded protein: CASSQSGGASYNEQYF.